A selection of T cell receptor beta chains follows, all from one sample in a study of T-cell reconstitution after alpha-beta-depleted transplantation in children. Each CDR3 protein is one row after TCRdb ran MiXCR on the PCR reads. This table holds roughly 790,000 distinct CDR3 sequences, about 16% found once. Source: PBMCs, mostly from graft donor cells, taken 360 days after TCRalphabeta/CD19-depleted stem cell transplant. The receptors were sampled from a male patient between 10 and 17 years old who had a stem cell transplant for acute lymphoblastic leukemia, so the T cells may come from the graft donor. Each CDR3 is given with its conserved first and last residue. A D gene is named only where the DNA matches it firmly. Clone size appears in some rows only: once, few, many, or a class for an expanded clone.

V gene	J gene	clone size	D gene	CDR3 DNA	CDR3 protein
TRBV12-3/TRBV12-4	TRBJ1-2	few	-	TGTGCCAGCAGTTTCCCGGCGGGCTATGGCTACACCTTC	CASSFPAGYGYTF
TRBV12-3/TRBV12-4	TRBJ1-1	-	-	TGTGCCAGCAGTTTATTAAATAGAGTTGAAGCTTTCTTT	CASSLLNRVEAFF
TRBV6-2/TRBV6-3	TRBJ1-2	-	TRBD1	TGTGCCAGCAGTTACTCGGGACAGACTAACTATGGCTACACCTTC	CASSYSGQTNYGYTF
TRBV18	TRBJ1-3	many	-	TGTGCCAGCTCACCACCTTGGACATTTGGTGGAAACACCATATATTTT	CASSPPWTFGGNTIYF
TRBV12-3/TRBV12-4	TRBJ1-3	few	-	TGTGCCAGCAGTTTCGAGGGAACTGGAAACACCATATATTTT	CASSFEGTGNTIYF
TRBV12-5	TRBJ2-7	-	-	TGTGCTAGTGGTTTCCCTACTCGGGAGCAGTACTTC	CASGFPTREQYF
TRBV15	TRBJ2-5	-	-	TGTGCCACCAGCCCCAGACGGCCACAAGAGACCCAGTACTTC	CATSPRRPQETQYF
TRBV12-3/TRBV12-4	TRBJ2-7	many	TRBD1	TGTGCCAGCAGCCCCCGACAGGGGACCTACGAGCAGTACTTC	CASSPRQGTYEQYF
TRBV20-1	TRBJ2-7	few	-	TGCAGTGCTAGCTTAAGGTCCTACGAGCAGTACTTC	CSASLRSYEQYF
TRBV12-3/TRBV12-4	TRBJ2-1	many	-	TGTGCCAGCAGTTTTTCACGCAGGCCCCCCCACAATGAGCAGTTCTTC	CASSFSRRPPHNEQFF
TRBV6-4	TRBJ2-1	-	-	TGTGCCAGCAGTGAAAGCAGGTGGAGCTCCTACAATGAGCAGTTCTTC	CASSESRWSSYNEQFF
TRBV7-9	TRBJ2-3	few	TRBD1	TGTGCCAGCAGCTCCGGACAGGGGAATACGCAGTATTTT	CASSSGQGNTQYF
TRBV4-2	TRBJ2-7	few	-	TGTGCCAGCAGCCAGACCCTAGCGAGCTACGAGCAGTACTTC	CASSQTLASYEQYF
TRBV27	TRBJ2-7	-	-	TGTGCCAGCAAGGGGGCACTAGCGGATAGCTCCTACGAGCAGTACTTC	CASKGALADSSYEQYF
TRBV11-1	TRBJ2-5	-	TRBD1	TGTGCCAGCAGCTTGGACAGGCAGACCCAGTACTTC	CASSLDRQTQYF
TRBV18	TRBJ2-2	-	-	TGTGCCAGCTCACCGGATACCACCGGGGAGCTGTTTTTT	CASSPDTTGELFF
TRBV7-9	TRBJ2-7	few	-	TGTGCCAGCAGCCGGGACTACGAGCAGTACTTC	CASSRDYEQYF
TRBV4-1	TRBJ2-1	-	-	TGCGCCAGCAGGCCCGGTATGTGGGGAGTAGGTCGAGTGAGTGAGCAGTTCTTC	CASRPGMWGVGRVSEQFF
TRBV7-8	TRBJ2-7	-	-	TGTGCCAGCAGCTGGAACAGGGCCTACGAGCAGTACTTC	CASSWNRAYEQYF
TRBV6-2/TRBV6-3	TRBJ2-1	many	-	TGTGCCAGCAGTCCCGTAGGGCCTGAGCAGTTCTTC	CASSPVGPEQFF
TRBV14	TRBJ2-7	-	-	TGTGCCAGCAGCCAAAAAGGGGTTCGATACGAGCAGTACTTC	CASSQKGVRYEQYF
TRBV28	TRBJ2-3	many	TRBD2	TGTGCCAGCAGTTGGTACCCTCTAGCGGTTAGCACAGATACGCAGTATTTT	CASSWYPLAVSTDTQYF
TRBV7-6	TRBJ2-5	few	-	TGTGCCAGCAGCTTGGGGAGGACCCGCGACCAAGAGACCCAGTACTTC	CASSLGRTRDQETQYF
TRBV9	TRBJ2-7	many	-	TGTGCCAGCGGTGAGGCACCTGGGGCCTACGAGCAGTACTTC	CASGEAPGAYEQYF
TRBV6-1	TRBJ2-3	few	TRBD2	TGTGCCAGCAGTGCCGGGGGGGGCAATACAGATACGCAGTATTTT	CASSAGGGNTDTQYF
TRBV4-2	TRBJ2-5	few	-	TGTGCCAGCAGCCAAGGGGGGCAGGAAGAGACCCAGTACTTC	CASSQGGQEETQYF
TRBV5-5	TRBJ2-5	few	-	TGTGCCAGCAGCTCGCCTACCGGGACAAGAGAGACCCAGTACTTC	CASSSPTGTRETQYF
TRBV28	TRBJ2-5	few	-	TGTGCCACACCGGGGAATCGAGGGTACCAAGAGACCCAGTACTTC	CATPGNRGYQETQYF
TRBV7-9	TRBJ2-1	-	TRBD2	TGTGCCAGCAGCCCCAAAGCGGGAGCCTACAGGAATGAGCAGTTCTTC	CASSPKAGAYRNEQFF
TRBV11-2	TRBJ2-1	few	-	TGTGCCACCAAGCGGGTTTCCTACAATGAGCAGTTCTTC	CATKRVSYNEQFF
TRBV15	TRBJ2-3	-	-	TGTGCCACCAGCAGAGTTCCTAGCGCGCACACAGATACGCAGTATTTT	CATSRVPSAHTDTQYF
TRBV10-3	TRBJ2-1	many	-	TGTGCCATCAGTGAGTCGCCTCCTAGCGCGAGAATCAGTGAGCAGTTCTTC	CAISESPPSARISEQFF
TRBV7-3	TRBJ2-1	few	-	TGTGCCAGCAGGACCACCCACAGTGGGGTGCGAGAATTTGACAATGAGCAGTTCTTC	CASRTTHSGVREFDNEQFF
TRBV7-3	TRBJ1-6	-	-	TGTGCCAGCAGCTTACGGGGGAGATCTTCACCCCTCCACTTT	CASSLRGRSSPLHF
TRBV4-2	TRBJ1-3	few	-	TGTGCCAGCAGCCCGTACGAACGGGGCTCCGGAAACACCATATATTTT	CASSPYERGSGNTIYF
TRBV20-1	TRBJ2-1	-	-	TGCAGTGCCCCACGTAGACAGGCAGTTGAGCAGTTCTTC	CSAPRRQAVEQFF
TRBV6-1	TRBJ2-3	few	TRBD2	TGTGCCAGCAGGTCAGCGGGAGTGGTTACAGATACGCAGTATTTT	CASRSAGVVTDTQYF